Each of the 26 T cell receptor beta chains below was sequenced from the same sample in a study of blood T cell repertoires in COVID-19. Clones were sequenced by immunoSEQ multiplex PCR, and TCRdb holds only the in-frame ones, with some missing. The table shows over 250,000 clones, with about 91% occurring only once. The specimen sequenced was peripheral blood. The origin of the receptors is a young adult with COVID-19, enrolled during active disease.

V is TRBV11-2 and J is TRBJ2-5; 8 bases agree with TRBD1. The CDR3 is 17 amino acids. Germline values: CDR1 SGHAT, CDR2 FQNNGV. Trimming cost V 4 bases and J 5 bases; bases outside gene matches: 15. CDR3 nucleotide sequence: TGTGCCAGCAGCTGGTCCGAGACAGGGGAGGATTGGGAGACCCAGTACTTC. It codes for CASSWSETGEDWETQYF.

The chain has TRBV7-2 and TRBJ2-7; TRBD2 is a possible D gene (6 bases). There are 18 residues in the CDR3. Germline V gene lookup returns CDR1 SGHTA and CDR2 FQGNSA. Deletions cut 0 bases from V and 2 bases from J, with 20 bases between. CDR3 in DNA: TGTGCCAGCAGCTTAGCCCTAGGGATGGCGGGACCAGCCTACGAGCAGTACTTC. Its translation: CASSLALGMAGPAYEQYF. The variable domain in full, with the rest retrieved from reference TRBV7-2 and TRBJ2-7, is GAGVSQSPSNKVTEKGKDVELRCDPISGHTALYWYRQSLGQGLEFLIYFQGNSAPDKSGLPSDRFSAERTGGSVSTLTIQRTQQEDSAVYLCASSLALGMAGPAYEQYFGPGTRLTVT.

The chain joins TRBV28 to TRBJ1-4, with a possible D match to TRBD1 (6 bases). Germline CDR1 and CDR2: MDHEN and SYDVKM. The CDR3 runs to 15 residues. V was trimmed by 6 bases and J by 5 bases, leaving 16 bases between them. The CDR3 DNA sequence: TGTGCCAGCAGCCTCTCGGACAGAGGGAATGAAAAACTGTTTTTT. Translation gives CASSLSDRGNEKLFF. Together with reference TRBV28 and TRBJ1-4, the CDR3 gives the full variable domain: DVKVTQSSRYLVKRTGEKVFLECVQDMDHENMFWYRQDPGLGLRLIYFSYDVKMKEKGDIPEGYSVSREKKERFSLILESASTNQTSMYLCASSLSDRGNEKLFFGSGTQLSVL.

V gene TRBV19 combines with J gene TRBJ1-2, with 10 bases identical to TRBD1. This CDR3 contains 14 residues. CDR1 is LNHDA, CDR2 SQIVND, per germline (reference sequence). The junction had 9 bases not matched to a gene; V was cut back by 6 bases and J by 8 bases. CDR3 sequence (DNA): TGTGCCAGTAGAGATGGACAGGGGGGATCGGGCTACACCTTC. It is translated as CASRDGQGGSGYTF.

The rearrangement uses TRBV6-6 and TRBJ2-7; D possibly corresponds to TRBD1 (5 bases). The CDR3 runs to 18 residues. Germline loops: CDR1 MNHNY, CDR2 SVGAGI (reference sequence). Trimming took 5 bases from V and 2 from J, leaving 25 bases between them. The CDR3 protein is CASSGSRWVGQGTYEQYF. For the CDR3, the DNA is TGTGCCAGCAGTGGATCAAGGTGGGTTGGCCAGGGCACCTACGAGCAGTACTTC.

The rearrangement joins TRBV13 to TRBJ1-1; the D gene is possibly TRBD1 (5 bases). Germline V gene lookup returns CDR1 PRHDT and CDR2 FYEKMQ (reference sequence). There are 12 residues in the CDR3. V was shortened by 5 bases and J by 5 bases, with 9 bases between the two germline ends. The CDR3 sequence is CASSRGGTEAFF. CDR3 in DNA: TGTGCCAGCAGCCGGGGGGGTACTGAAGCTTTCTTT.

The V gene is TRBV24-1, the J gene TRBJ2-1, with no clear D. The CDR3 loop spans 11 amino acids. Trimming shortened V by 5 bases and J by 5 bases, and 3 bases separated the two germline ends. CDR1 is KGHDR and CDR2 is SFDVKD in the germline V gene. Here the CDR3 DNA reads TGTGCCACCAGTGTCAACAATGAGCAGTTCTTC. Protein sequence: CATSVNNEQFF.

This chain uses TRBV12-3 or TRBV12-4 with TRBJ2-5; D not certain. CDR3 length: 12 residues. The V and J ends lost 0 bases and 5 bases respectively, with 4 bases between them. CDR3 nucleotide sequence: TGTGCCAGCAGTTTAGCCCGGGAGACCCAGTACTTC. It codes for CASSLARETQYF.

The J gene is TRBJ2-2, the V gene TRBV4-3; 9 nucleotides align to TRBD1. Germline lookup yields CDR1 LGHNA and CDR2 YSLEER. The length of the CDR3 is 18 residues. V was pared by 5 bases and J by 1 base, with 11 bases of the junction left unmatched. The CDR3 protein is CASSWRRQGEVNTGELFF. CDR3 DNA: TGCGCCAGCAGCTGGCGGAGACAGGGGGAGGTGAACACCGGGGAGCTGTTTTTT.

The chain is built from TRBV21-1 and TRBJ2-1; TRBD2 was called by the table and not checked on the DNA. TRBV21-1 is an annotated pseudogene. CDR3 length equals 16 residues. CDR3 sequence reads: CASSKEYLSSYNEQFF. The DNA for the CDR3 is TGTGCCAGCAGCAAAGAATACTTAAGCTCCTACAATGAGCAGTTCTTC.

The rearrangement links TRBV7-2 to TRBJ2-2; D remains ambiguous. The CDR3 loop spans 17 amino acids. Trimming shortened V by 4 bases and J by 2 bases, and 17 bases separated the two germline ends. In germline, CDR1 is SGHTA, CDR2 FQGNSA. The CDR3 loop is CASSSAPATVNTGELFF. DNA for the CDR3: TGTGCCAGCAGCTCGGCCCCGGCGACTGTAAACACCGGGGAGCTGTTTTTT.

The chain has TRBV2 and TRBJ2-7, with a possible D match to TRBD2 (5 bases). The ends were cut back, 8 bases at V and 9 bases at J, with 11 bases in the middle. From germline, CDR1 is SNHLY and CDR2 FYNNEI. The length of the CDR3 is 10 residues. CDR3 sequence (DNA): TGTGCCAGCCTCGAAGGGAGGCAGTACTTC. Protein sequence: CASLEGRQYF.

The V call is TRBV12-3 or TRBV12-4, the J call TRBJ1-1, with 8 bases lining up with TRBD1. The CDR3 extends over 12 amino acids. V was clipped by 6 bases and J by 11 bases; unmatched bases: 8. The CDR3 DNA follows: TGTGCCAGCAGACCCGACAGGGGTGCGGCTTTCTTT. Translation gives CASRPDRGAAFF.

The rearrangement uses TRBV7-9 and TRBJ2-2; D is uncertain. Germline CDR1 and CDR2: SEHNR and FQNEAQ (reference sequence). The ends were cut back, 5 bases at V and 3 bases at J, with 7 bases in the middle. CDR3 length: 13 residues. The CDR3 bases are TGTGCCAGCAGCCAACGGGACACCGGGGAGCTGTTTTTT. Translation gives CASSQRDTGELFF.

The rearrangement links TRBV24-1 to TRBJ2-2; D is unresolved. The length of the CDR3 is 15 residues. The germline gives CDR1 KGHDR, CDR2 SFDVKD. Trimming stripped 7 bases from V and 6 bases from J, with 17 bases between. The CDR3 nucleotides are TGTGCCACCAGGAGTAGCCTAGTTGGTCCCGGGGAGCTGTTTTTT. Its translation is CATRSSLVGPGELFF.

Details on this clone: The sample holds other DNA sequences that translate to the same CDR3. The chain uses TRBV6-2 or TRBV6-3 and TRBJ2-7; D unclear. Germline V CDR1 and CDR2: MNHEY, SVGEGT. The CDR3 runs 13 residues. The V gene lost 0 bases and the J gene lost 3 bases, with 6 bases spanning the gap. The CDR3 coding sequence is TGTGCCAGCAGTTACTCCCTAAGCTACGAGCAGTACTTC. Protein sequence: CASSYSLSYEQYF.

The chain couples TRBV28 to TRBJ1-1; TRBD1 matches 7 bases. The J segment lost 7 bases and the V segment lost 5 bases, leaving 19 bases of the junction unmatched. CDR3 length equals 17 residues. Germline loops: CDR1 MDHEN, CDR2 SYDVKM. Here the CDR3 reads CASSLMGGQPKGIEAFF. CDR3 DNA sequence: TGTGCCAGCAGTCTAATGGGGGGACAGCCAAAGGGAATTGAAGCTTTCTTT.

The chain employs TRBV5-5 and TRBJ2-1; 9 bases are shared with TRBD1. Germline values: CDR1 SGHKS, CDR2 YYEKEE (reference sequence). This CDR3 spans 14 amino acids. The V and J ends lost 3 bases and 7 bases, in that order; junction bases with no gene match: 5. The CDR3 reads CASSSRTGVNEQFF. Here the CDR3 DNA reads TGTGCCAGCAGCTCCCGGACAGGGGTGAATGAGCAGTTCTTC.

The chain carries TRBV10-3 and TRBJ2-2, with 8 nucleotides matching TRBD1. The CDR3 is 14 amino acids. With 6 bases clipped from V and 2 bases from J, the junction kept 2 bases outside the gene matches. Germline values: CDR1 ENHRY, CDR2 SYGVKD. CDR3 region: CAIRGQGNTGELFF. DNA of the CDR3: TGTGCCATCAGAGGACAGGGAAACACCGGGGAGCTGTTTTTT.

The count of this clone is one. V and J are TRBV3-1 (or the pseudogene TRBV3-2) and TRBJ2-1, with TRBD2 matching over 11 bases. Germline CDR1 and CDR2: LGHDT and YNNKEL (reference sequence). The ends lost 0 bases at V and 7 bases at J; junction bases unmatched: 2. The CDR3 spans 15 residues. The CDR3 coding sequence is TGTGCCAGCAGCCAAGACACTAGCGGGGGAAATGAGCAGTTCTTC. Amino acids: CASSQDTSGGNEQFF.

The genes are TRBV7-8 and TRBJ2-7, with 10 bases that match TRBD2. Germline V CDR1 and CDR2: SGHVS, FQNEAQ. V was pared by 1 base and J by 0 bases, with 18 bases of the junction left unmatched. The CDR3 extends over 21 amino acids. The CDR3 DNA follows: TGTGCCAGCAGCTTAGATTCGGCTAGCGGGAGTAAAGGCGGCTACTCCTACGAGCAGTACTTC. Protein sequence: CASSLDSASGSKGGYSYEQYF. The whole variable domain, remainder taken from reference TRBV7-8 and TRBJ2-7, is GAGVSQSPRYKVAKRGQDVALRCDPISGHVSLFWYQQALGQGPEFLTYFQNEAQLDKSGLPSDRFFAERPEGSVSTLKIQRTQQEDSAVYLCASSLDSASGSKGGYSYEQYFGPGTRLTVT.

V usage is TRBV6-5 and J usage is TRBJ2-3; D perhaps matches TRBD2 (5 bases). V lost 6 bases, J lost 2 bases, and 15 bases lay in between. This CDR3 region has 15 residues. Germline-derived CDR1 and CDR2 are MNHEY and SVGAGI. The CDR3 sequence is CASSPTWRNTDTQYF. In DNA, the CDR3 is TGTGCCAGCAGCCCGACGTGGAGGAACACAGATACGCAGTATTTT.

The chain employs TRBV19 and TRBJ2-6; no clear D gene. The CDR3 spans 19 residues. CDR1 LNHDA and CDR2 SQIVND come from the germline V gene (reference sequence). The V and J ends lost 0 bases and 0 bases respectively, with 15 bases between them. For the CDR3, the DNA is TGTGCCAGTAGTATAGATCGTGGCCTGCCCTTCTCTGGGGCCAACGTCCTGACTTTC. Protein: CASSIDRGLPFSGANVLTF.

This chain joins TRBV4-1 and TRBJ1-5; TRBD1 aligns across 8 bases. The CDR3 sequence is 13 residues long. Trimming took 5 bases from V and 5 from J; bases not matched to a gene: 2. Germline CDR1 and CDR2: MGHRA and YSYEKL. The CDR3 loop reads CASSGQGYQPQHF. As DNA, the CDR3 is TGCGCCAGCAGCGGACAGGGATATCAGCCCCAGCATTTT.

The chain joins TRBV2 to TRBJ2-7; D is perhaps TRBD2 (6 bases). V lost 6 bases and J lost 3, with 12 bases in between. CDR1 and CDR2 (germline): SNHLY, FYNNEI. The CDR3 runs to 13 residues. This chain's CDR3 is CASSRGNGYEQYF. In DNA, the CDR3 is TGTGCCAGCAGCCGGGGGAACGGCTACGAGCAGTACTTC.

The chain recombines TRBV6-1 with TRBJ2-6; D may be TRBD2 (6 bases). Trimming took off 3 bases at V and 2 bases at J, with 8 bases between the two ends. Germline-derived CDR1 and CDR2 are MNHNS and SASEGT. This CDR3 spans 15 amino acids. The DNA for the CDR3 is TGTGCCAGCAGTGAGGGGGGAACTGGGGCCAACGTCCTGACTTTC. It specifies CASSEGGTGANVLTF.